A selection of T cell receptor beta chains follows, all from one sample in a study of graft-versus-host responses after intestinal transplantation. These receptors' targets are unknown. Sequenced by immunoSEQ multiplex PCR; TCRdb stores in-frame clones only, minus some. This sample has fewer than 85,000 clones, with roughly 90% found just once. This material consisted of unstimulated CD8+ T cells sorted from spleen or lymph node cells, taken before intestinal transplant. The receptor set was obtained from a human donor who received an intestinal transplant. Both conserved end residues are part of each CDR3. A D gene is named only where the DNA matches it firmly. The size field is filled for only some rows; it gives once, few, many or a size class.

j_call clone_size cdr3_length v_call d_call cdr3_nt cdr3_aa
TRBJ2-7 few 14 TRBV5-6 - TGTGCCAGCAGCTTGGCGGGGAGGAACTACGAGCAGTACTTC CASSLAGRNYEQYF
TRBJ1-2 - 17 TRBV10-3 - TGTGCCATCAGTGAGTCGATTTATCAGGGGAGAAATTATGGCTACACCTTC CAISESIYQGRNYGYTF
TRBJ1-1 - 13 TRBV13 TRBD1 TGTGCCAGCAGCTACGGACAGGGTGGTGTTGCTTTCTTT CASSYGQGGVAFF
TRBJ1-6 - 16 TRBV4-1 - TGCGCCAGCAGCCGACAGCAGAGCTCCTATAATTCACCCCTCCACTTT CASSRQQSSYNSPLHF
TRBJ2-7 - 17 TRBV2 TRBD1 TGTGCCAGCAGTCATATTCAAAGGACAGGGGACTCCTACGAGCAGTACTTC CASSHIQRTGDSYEQYF
TRBJ2-1 - 13 TRBV5-1 TRBD2 TGCGCCAGCACCTTAGCGGGGCACAATGAGCAGTTCTTC CASTLAGHNEQFF
TRBJ2-7 - 15 TRBV7-9 - TGTGCCAGCAGCTTAGAGCAAGGCGGAACCTACGAGCAGTACTTC CASSLEQGGTYEQYF
TRBJ2-7 - 13 TRBV28 - TGTGCCAGCAGTTTTGGCGGTTCCTACGAGCAGTACTTC CASSFGGSYEQYF
TRBJ1-5 - 12 TRBV6-6 - TGTGCCAGCAGCCCCCCGGGGCAGCCCCAGCATTTT CASSPPGQPQHF
TRBJ2-7 - 13 TRBV27 TRBD1 TGTGCCAGCAGTTTATCGGACAGGGACGAGCAGTACTTC CASSLSDRDEQYF
TRBJ2-7 - 14 TRBV7-8 TRBD2 TGTGCCAGCAGCCTCCGGACTAGCCCCTACGAGCAGTACTTC CASSLRTSPYEQYF
TRBJ2-1 - 17 TRBV9 TRBD1 TGTGCCAGCAGCCCACCCGGGGACAGGGGCCACTACAATGAGCAGTTCTTC CASSPPGDRGHYNEQFF
TRBJ1-2 - 15 TRBV6-1 TRBD1 TGTGCCAGCAGTGGACTTGAGACAGGGTACCATGGCTACACCTTC CASSGLETGYHGYTF
TRBJ1-3 - 16 TRBV30 TRBD1 TGTGCCTGGAGTCAGGGACAGGCATCGCTCGGAAACACCATATATTTT CAWSQGQASLGNTIYF
TRBJ2-1 - 15 TRBV9 TRBD1 TGTGCCAGCAGCCCCCGGGACAGGGTTGGGAATGAGCAGTTCTTC CASSPRDRVGNEQFF
TRBJ1-5 - 15 TRBV23-1 - TGCGCCAGCGGGTCACATTGGGCTAGCAATCAGCCCCAGCATTTT CASGSHWASNQPQHF
TRBJ1-6 - 16 TRBV9 - TGTGCCAGCAGCGTAACAGGTAGCTCCTATAATCCACCCCTCCACTTT CASSVTGSSYNPPLHF
TRBJ2-7 - 13 TRBV5-4 - TGTGCCAGCAGCTTGACAGGACCGTACGAGCAGTACTTC CASSLTGPYEQYF
TRBJ2-1 - 13 TRBV2 - TGTGCCAGCGGGGCAGGGGTCTACAATGAGCAGTTCTTC CASGAGVYNEQFF
TRBJ2-3 - 15 TRBV7-6 TRBD1 TGTGCCAGCAGCTTTACAGGGGGCGGCACAGATACGCAGTATTTT CASSFTGGGTDTQYF
TRBJ2-3 - 18 TRBV29-1 TRBD2 TGCAGCGTCCAAGGACTAGCGAAGGGAGGGTTCAATACAGATACGCAGTATTTT CSVQGLAKGGFNTDTQYF
TRBJ1-2 - 12 TRBV30 - TGTGCCTGGTTCCGGGTTGCCTATGGCTACACCTTC CAWFRVAYGYTF
TRBJ2-5 once 14 TRBV6-5 TRBD2 TGTGCCAGCAGGGCGGGGGTCCTACAAGAGACCCAGTACTTC CASRAGVLQETQYF
TRBJ1-1 - 12 TRBV6-5 - TGTGCCAGCACCCTCCCAGGGGCTGAAGCTTTCTTT CASTLPGAEAFF
TRBJ1-2 once 12 TRBV9 - TGTGCCAGCAACGGGGTCGGGCGCGGCTACACCTTC CASNGVGRGYTF
TRBJ1-2 - 12 TRBV7-8 - TGTGCCAGCACACCGGGGACTGATGGCTACACCTTC CASTPGTDGYTF
TRBJ1-2 once 14 TRBV4-1 - TGCGCCAGCAGAGGTATGGCCAGGGTTGATGGCTACACCTTC CASRGMARVDGYTF
TRBJ2-7 - 15 TRBV19 - TGTGCCAGTAGTATTGGCCAAGGGAGTATCTACGAGCAGTACTTC CASSIGQGSIYEQYF
TRBJ1-1 - 15 TRBV25-1 - TGTGCCAGCAGCGAGGTCCGGGGGTTGAACACTGAAGCTTTCTTT CASSEVRGLNTEAFF
TRBJ1-1 - 12 TRBV29-1 TRBD1 TGCAGCGTTGGCGGGACAGGGGATCGAGCTTTCTTT CSVGGTGDRAFF
TRBJ1-1 - 16 TRBV5-1 TRBD1 TGCGCCAGCAGCTTTTTTGGACAGGGTTCCGACACTGAAGCTTTCTTT CASSFFGQGSDTEAFF
TRBJ1-2 - 15 TRBV18 TRBD1 TGTGCCAGCTCACCACGTCAGGGGGACAACTATGGCTACACCTTC CASSPRQGDNYGYTF
TRBJ2-2 - 17 TRBV7-6 - TGTGCCAGCAGCCAAGACAGGCCCCTCGCGAACACCGGGGAGCTGTTTTTT CASSQDRPLANTGELFF
TRBJ1-2 - 13 TRBV19 - TGTGCCAGTAGGTTTACAGGGTACTATGGCTACACCTTC CASRFTGYYGYTF
TRBJ2-7 - 16 TRBV27 TRBD2 TGTGCCAGCAGCACTGGACTAGCGGGGGGCCGGTACGAGCAGTACTTC CASSTGLAGGRYEQYF
TRBJ2-7 - 18 TRBV7-8 TRBD2 TGTGCCAGCAGCTTACTCGGGCCTGGGACTAGCGGATTCTACGAGCAGTACTTC CASSLLGPGTSGFYEQYF
TRBJ2-1 - 14 TRBV7-2 TRBD2 TGTGCCAGCAGCTCCCGCGGGAGGCACAATGAGCAGTTCTTC CASSSRGRHNEQFF
TRBJ1-2 - 17 TRBV7-2 TRBD1 TGTGCCAGCCCCTTTACCGGAGAAGGCAGGGGGGCGGGGGGCTACACCTTC CASPFTGEGRGAGGYTF
TRBJ2-7 - 14 TRBV5-8 - TGTGCCAGCAGCCCAATGGTTCCCCCGGACGAGCAGTACTTC CASSPMVPPDEQYF
TRBJ1-1 - 13 TRBV7-6 - TGTGCCAGCAGCTGTACAGGGTGCCCTGAAGCTTTCTTT CASSCTGCPEAFF
TRBJ2-1 - 11 TRBV20-1 - TGCAGTGGGGGGGGCGACAATGAGCAGTTCTTC CSGGGDNEQFF
TRBJ2-2 - 18 TRBV28 TRBD1 TGTGCCAGCAGCTCCGGGACAGGGATTCCAGCGAACACCGGGGAGCTGTTTTTT CASSSGTGIPANTGELFF
TRBJ1-1 - 13 TRBV13 TRBD1 TGTGCCAGCAGCATCAGGGGGGAGACTGAAGCTTTCTTT CASSIRGETEAFF
TRBJ2-7 - 14 TRBV28 - TGTGCCAGCAGTTTACGAGCGAGTTTTTACGAGCAGTACTTC CASSLRASFYEQYF
TRBJ2-2 - 15 TRBV6-5 - TGTGCCAGCAGTTACTCGATTAGAGGGAGAGGCGGGCTGTTTTTT CASSYSIRGRGGLFF
TRBJ2-5 - 14 TRBV7-8 TRBD1 TGTGCCAGCAGCCTGGGACAGGGGAAGTGGACCCAGTACTTC CASSLGQGKWTQYF
TRBJ1-3 - 13 TRBV6-5 - TGTGCCAGCAGTTCAGGGCTGGGAAACACCATATATTTT CASSSGLGNTIYF
TRBJ1-6 - 20 TRBV5-8 - TGTGCCAGCAGCCTGACTTGGAATGGAGGTCGAGGCTCCTATAATTCACCCCTCCACTTT CASSLTWNGGRGSYNSPLHF
TRBJ1-1 - 16 TRBV13 TRBD1 TGTGCCAGCAGCTCCGACAGGGTGGGGGTGAACACTGAAGCTTTCTTT CASSSDRVGVNTEAFF
TRBJ2-7 - 15 TRBV6-5 - TGTGCCAGCAGTCTACAGGGTCTTAGGTCCTACGAGCAGTACTTC CASSLQGLRSYEQYF
TRBJ2-7 - 17 TRBV28 - TGTGCCAGCAGTTTATGCTTCGGACAGGAGGGGTTTTACGAGCAGTACTTC CASSLCFGQEGFYEQYF
TRBJ2-1 - 15 TRBV7-8 - TGTGCCAGCAGCGCCGGGACTCAACACTACAATGAGCAGTTCTTC CASSAGTQHYNEQFF
TRBJ2-5 once 13 TRBV9 - TGTGCCAGCAGCGTAGCCGGGGAGGAGACCCAGTACTTC CASSVAGEETQYF
TRBJ1-4 - 17 TRBV5-1 - TGCGCCAGCAGCTATGACGTTCTAGGGGTTACGAATGAAAAACTGTTTTTT CASSYDVLGVTNEKLFF
TRBJ2-3 - 16 TRBV2 TRBD2 TGTGCCAGCAGATCTGAGCGGGAGACTGGCACAGATACGCAGTATTTT CASRSERETGTDTQYF
TRBJ2-7 once 13 TRBV27 TRBD2 TGTGCCAGCAGCTGGTCGGGGGGGGGTGAGCAGTACTTC CASSWSGGGEQYF